Listed below are T cell receptor beta chains from one sample, sequenced in a study of blood T cell repertoires in COVID-19. Profiling relied on immunoSEQ multiplex PCR, and the TCRdb table lists in-frame clones only, not all of them. The table records 87,000 or so clones, around 87% of them present only once. Sequencing input: peripheral blood. Receptor source: a man aged 40-49 years with acute or convalescent COVID-19. The CDR3 runs from the conserved cysteine through the conserved F or W. D genes are given only for firm matches. The size entry is marked missing in some rows and otherwise reads once, few, many or a size class.

>TRBV19|TRBJ2-1|TRBD1|NA
CASSPTGDYNEQFF
TGTGCCAGTAGCCCGACAGGGGACTACAATGAGCAGTTCTTC
>TRBV24-1|TRBJ2-1|TRBD2|NA
CATRKTGTSGRNEQFF
TGTGCCACCAGAAAGACCGGGACTAGCGGGAGAAATGAGCAGTTCTTC
>TRBV25-1|TRBJ1-1|NA|once
CASSEWGGRAFF
TGTGCCAGCAGTGAATGGGGAGGGAGGGCTTTCTTT
>TRBV19|TRBJ1-5|TRBD1|NA
CASRDRGPYNQPQHF
TGTGCCAGCAGGGACAGGGGACCGTACAATCAGCCCCAGCATTTT
>TRBV19|TRBJ2-4|NA|once
CASSIDGGGGLAKNIQYF
TGTGCCAGTAGTATAGATGGTGGGGGCGGTCTAGCCAAAAACATTCAGTACTTC
>TRBV6-6|TRBJ2-3|TRBD1|NA
CASSGRDRGTDTQYF
TGTGCCAGCAGTGGCCGGGACAGGGGAACAGATACGCAGTATTTT
>TRBV7-9|TRBJ2-5|NA|NA
CASSLAQAGETQYF
TGTGCCAGCAGCTTAGCGCAGGCGGGAGAGACCCAGTACTTC
>TRBV6-1|TRBJ1-5|NA|NA
CASSEPTPRVGQPQHF
TGTGCCAGCAGTGAACCCACGCCCAGGGTAGGTCAGCCCCAGCATTTT
>TRBV6-5|TRBJ2-2|TRBD1|NA
CASSRRQGVTGELFF
TGTGCCAGCAGTCGTCGACAGGGGGTCACCGGGGAGCTGTTTTTT
>TRBV7-9|TRBJ2-1|TRBD1|NA
CASRRPTGVRSYNEQFF
TGTGCCAGCAGACGACCGACAGGGGTCCGGTCCTACAATGAGCAGTTCTTC
>TRBV18|TRBJ2-2|TRBD2|NA
CASLLAGGNTGELFF
TGTGCCAGCCTTCTGGCGGGAGGAAACACCGGGGAGCTGTTTTTT